This T cell receptor beta chain was obtained from a study of blood T cells in healthy people across ages. Study conclusions and caveats: Naive T cell percentage strongly correlated with TCR beta diversity. Unsorted PBMCs blocked a conclusive comparison of naive and antigen-experienced cells.

Healthy Caucasian individuals from Russia aged about 6 to 90 were enrolled as donors. Comment on this clonotype: What it recognizes is unknown.

Germline CDR1 DFQATT, CDR2 SNEGSKA (reference sequence). V gave up 4 bases and J gave up 12 bases, with 32 bases separating them. The CDR3 sequence is 17 residues long. A J-beta primer mix and a sample-barcoded 5' primer were used in a second PCR of about 7 to 12 cycles. TCRdb re-derived calls from the 5' RACE reads in MiXCR, one entry per CDR3 protein. Of 1,300,000 or so distinct CDR3 sequences listed, almost 60% were seen once; the top ten hold 5% to 7%. The chain joins TRBV20-1 to TRBJ2-3, with D maybe TRBD2 (6 bases). The clonotype originates from a man aged 18-30 years in good health. Source material: blood. CDR3 in amino acids: CSAINSDIAAGGYNQYF. The CDR3 nucleotides are TGCAGTGCTATCAACTCCGATATAGCGGCCGGTGGATACAACCAGTATTTT.